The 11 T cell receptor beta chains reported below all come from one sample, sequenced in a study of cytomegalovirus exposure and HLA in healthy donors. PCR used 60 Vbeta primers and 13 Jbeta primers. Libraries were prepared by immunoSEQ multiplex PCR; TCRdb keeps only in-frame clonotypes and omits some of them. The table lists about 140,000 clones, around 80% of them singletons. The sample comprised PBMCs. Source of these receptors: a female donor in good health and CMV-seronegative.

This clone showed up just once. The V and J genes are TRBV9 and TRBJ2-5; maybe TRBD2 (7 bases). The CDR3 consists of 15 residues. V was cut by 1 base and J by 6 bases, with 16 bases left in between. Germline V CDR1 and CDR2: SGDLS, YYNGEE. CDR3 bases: TGTGCCAGCAGCGTATGGGGCAGGGGAGGGCAGACCCAGTACTTC. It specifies CASSVWGRGGQTQYF.

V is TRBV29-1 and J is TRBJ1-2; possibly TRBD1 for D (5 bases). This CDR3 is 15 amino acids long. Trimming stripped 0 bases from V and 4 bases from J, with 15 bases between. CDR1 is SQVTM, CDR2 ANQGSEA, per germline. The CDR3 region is CSVEDRRGSGYGYTF. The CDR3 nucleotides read TGCAGCGTTGAAGATCGGAGGGGATCGGGCTATGGCTACACCTTC.

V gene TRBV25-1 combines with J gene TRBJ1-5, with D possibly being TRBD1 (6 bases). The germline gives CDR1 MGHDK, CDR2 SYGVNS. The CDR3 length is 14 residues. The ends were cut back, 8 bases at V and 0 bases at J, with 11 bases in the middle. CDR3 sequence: CASSRQDSNQPQHF. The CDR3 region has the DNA TGTGCCAGCTCCCGACAGGATAGCAATCAGCCCCAGCATTTT.

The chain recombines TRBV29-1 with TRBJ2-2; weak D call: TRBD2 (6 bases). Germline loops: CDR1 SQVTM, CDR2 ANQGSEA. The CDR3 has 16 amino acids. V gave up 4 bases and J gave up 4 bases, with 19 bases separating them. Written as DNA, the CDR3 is TGCAGCGTTGGATCACCGTCTAGCGAAAGCACCGGGGAGCTGTTTTTT. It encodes CSVGSPSSESTGELFF.

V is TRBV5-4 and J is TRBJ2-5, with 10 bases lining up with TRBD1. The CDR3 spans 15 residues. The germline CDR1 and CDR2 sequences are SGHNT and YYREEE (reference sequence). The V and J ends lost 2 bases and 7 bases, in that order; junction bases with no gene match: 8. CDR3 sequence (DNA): TGTGCCAGCAGCTTCGAGACAGGGGGCTTCGGGACCCAGTACTTC. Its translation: CASSFETGGFGTQYF.

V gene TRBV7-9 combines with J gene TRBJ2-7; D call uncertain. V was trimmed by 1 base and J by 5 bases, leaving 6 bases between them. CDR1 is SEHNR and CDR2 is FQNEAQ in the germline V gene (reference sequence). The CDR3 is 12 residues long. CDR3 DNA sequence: TGTGCCAGCAGCTTAGTTCCAGACGAGCAGTACTTC. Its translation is CASSLVPDEQYF.

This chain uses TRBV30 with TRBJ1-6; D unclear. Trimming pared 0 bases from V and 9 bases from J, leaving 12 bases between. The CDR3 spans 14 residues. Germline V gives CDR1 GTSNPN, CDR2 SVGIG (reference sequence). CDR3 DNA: TGTGCCTGGAGTGTAGGAGAGAGTGGTTCACCCCTCCACTTT. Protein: CAWSVGESGSPLHF.

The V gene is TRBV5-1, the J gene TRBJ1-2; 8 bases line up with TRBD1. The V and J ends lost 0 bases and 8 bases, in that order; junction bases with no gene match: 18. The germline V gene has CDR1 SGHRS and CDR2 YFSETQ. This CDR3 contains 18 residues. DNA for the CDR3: TGCGCCAGCAGCTTGGCCCCCGGGAGACAGGGGCCCCGAGGGGGCTACACCTTC. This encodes CASSLAPGRQGPRGGYTF.

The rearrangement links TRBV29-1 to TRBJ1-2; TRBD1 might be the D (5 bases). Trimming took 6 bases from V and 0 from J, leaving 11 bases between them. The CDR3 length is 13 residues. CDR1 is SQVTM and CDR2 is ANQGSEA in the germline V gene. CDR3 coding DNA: TGCAGCGTACGGACAACATCTAACTATGGCTACACCTTC. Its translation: CSVRTTSNYGYTF.

CDR3 region: CASMSFPSSGSLRETQYF. The CDR3 nucleotides read TGCGCCAGCATGTCCTTTCCTTCTAGCGGGAGTTTGAGAGAGACCCAGTACTTC. The rearrangement uses TRBV5-1 and TRBJ2-5; 10 nucleotides line up with TRBD2. This CDR3 spans 18 amino acids. Looked up from germline, CDR1 is SGHRS and CDR2 is YFSETQ. V was pared by 6 bases and J by 4 bases, with 18 bases of the junction left unmatched. The full variable domain, completed using reference TRBV5-1 and TRBJ2-5, is KAGVTQTPRYLIKTRGQQVTLSCSPISGHRSVSWYQQTPGQGLQFLFEYFSETQRNKGNFPGRFSGRQFSNSRSEMNVSTLELGDSALYLCASMSFPSSGSLRETQYFGPGTRLLVL.

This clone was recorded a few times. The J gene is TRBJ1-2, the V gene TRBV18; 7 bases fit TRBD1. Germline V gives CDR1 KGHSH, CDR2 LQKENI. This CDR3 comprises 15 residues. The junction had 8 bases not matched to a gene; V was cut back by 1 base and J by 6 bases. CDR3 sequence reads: CASSPRQGDLDGYTF. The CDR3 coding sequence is TGTGCCAGCTCACCACGGCAGGGGGATCTGGATGGCTACACCTTC.